A single sample gave rise to the 30 T cell receptor beta chains below, sequenced in a study of PD-L1 blockade in urothelial cancer (dated by TCRdb to about 2017). Library generation was performed with the immunoSEQ multiplex PCR assay. TCRdb retrieved this table from immuneACCESS and kept in-frame rearrangements only. Not all clones are present; in checked studies, unresolved V genes account for under half, and no reason is known for the remainder. Across this sample there are around 45,000 clones, with 75% to 85% seen only once. Clones ranked in the top ten supply more than 1.5% of the sample. This specimen's time point label, per the study, means: pretreatment peripheral blood. The sequenced sample was PBMCs, obtained around atezolizumab (anti-PD-L1) treatment. Source of these receptors: a man aged 50-60 years with urothelial cancer.

This clone has a single count. The rearrangement links TRBV19 to TRBJ1-4; D possibly corresponds to TRBD1 (5 bases). Germline V CDR1 and CDR2: LNHDA, SQIVND (reference sequence). V gave up 8 bases and J gave up 6 bases, with 10 bases separating them. The length of the CDR3 is 12 residues. The CDR3 sequence is CASGQGYEKLFF. The CDR3 coding sequence is TGTGCCAGTGGGCAGGGATATGAAAAACTGTTTTTT.

This sequence joins TRBV6-5 and TRBJ1-2; no reliable D call. There are 14 residues in the CDR3. Trimming pared 0 bases from V and 4 bases from J, leaving 9 bases between. CDR1 MNHEY and CDR2 SVGAGI come from the germline V gene. The CDR3 DNA follows: TGTGCCAGCAGTTACTCGTCCGGTGGCTATGGCTACACCTTC. This codes for CASSYSSGGYGYTF.

V gene TRBV7-2 combines with J gene TRBJ2-5; 9 nucleotides match TRBD1. Unmatched junction bases numbered 4, after V lost 9 bases and J lost 5 bases. Germline V gives CDR1 SGHTA, CDR2 FQGNSA. The CDR3 extends over 12 amino acids. The CDR3 DNA reads as TGTGCCAGTGGACAGGGGATCGAGACCCAGTACTTC. Its translation is CASGQGIETQYF. The full variable domain, rest sourced from reference TRBV7-2 and TRBJ2-5, is GAGVSQSPSNKVTEKGKDVELRCDPISGHTALYWYRQSLGQGLEFLIYFQGNSAPDKSGLPSDRFSAERTGGSVSTLTIQRTQQEDSAVYLCASGQGIETQYFGPGTRLLVL.

V gene TRBV15 combines with J gene TRBJ1-6; the match to TRBD1 covers 9 bases. Germline V gives CDR1 LNHNV, CDR2 YYDKDF (reference sequence). The V segment lost 0 bases and the J segment 11 bases; nucleotides outside the gene matches: 5. The CDR3 loop spans 15 amino acids. The CDR3: CATSRDPRQGAPLHF. The DNA of the CDR3 is TGTGCCACCAGCAGAGACCCCAGACAGGGGGCACCCCTCCACTTT.

As to this clone: One end of the junction fails to match germline, which may point to a read error. CDR3 protein: CASSLYSGGSNQPQHF. The DNA of the CDR3 is TGTGCCAGCAGCTTATACAGTGGAGGAAGCAATCAGCCCCAGCATTTT. This sequence joins TRBV27 and TRBJ1-5; D unresolved. Germline CDR1 reads MNHEY; CDR2 reads SMNVEV (reference sequence). This CDR3 is 16 amino acids long.

This chain joins TRBV9 and TRBJ1-2, with unresolved D. The V gene lost 1 base and the J gene lost 4 bases, with 11 bases spanning the gap. The CDR3 is made up of 14 amino acids. The V gene's germline CDR1 is SGDLS and CDR2 YYNGEE. CDR3 amino acids: CASSVWAGSYGYTF. The DNA for the CDR3 is TGTGCCAGCAGCGTATGGGCAGGTTCCTATGGCTACACCTTC.

The CDR3 nucleotides are TGTGCCAGCTCACCAAGCGTGACGGCAACTGGTGAAAAACTGTTTTTT. It yields the protein CASSPSVTATGEKLFF. The chain carries TRBV18 and TRBJ1-4; D is unresolved. The CDR3 has 16 residues. The germline gives CDR1 KGHSH, CDR2 LQKENI. The germline V and J ends were trimmed by 2 bases and 7 bases, with 17 bases remaining between them.

The chain combines TRBV7-6 with TRBJ2-1; 12 bases fit TRBD2. The CDR3 covers 15 residues. J gave up 9 bases and V 1 base, and 4 bases lay outside the gene matches. Per the germline V gene, CDR1 is SGHVS and CDR2 is FNYEAQ. CDR3 loop: CASSLETSGSLEQFF. DNA for the CDR3: TGTGCCAGCAGCTTAGAGACTAGCGGGAGCCTTGAGCAGTTCTTC.

This clone was seen a handful of times. J is TRBJ1-6 and V is TRBV14, with 7 bases lining up with TRBD1. This CDR3 is built from 15 residues. V dropped 4 bases and J dropped 4; count of bases not matched to a gene: 4. CDR1 and CDR2 (germline): SGHDN, FVKESK. This CDR3 is CASSPGTAYNSPLHF. CDR3 coding DNA: TGTGCCAGCAGCCCGGGGACAGCTTATAATTCACCCCTCCACTTT.

This rearrangement joins TRBV5-1 to TRBJ2-3; 8 bases match TRBD2. Unmatched junction bases numbered 2, after V lost 2 bases and J lost 3 bases. The CDR3 spans 14 residues. The germline V gene encodes CDR1 SGHRS and CDR2 YFSETQ. CDR3 residues: CASSLAGATDTQYF. The DNA of the CDR3 is TGCGCCAGCAGCTTAGCGGGAGCAACAGATACGCAGTATTTT.

The V and J genes are TRBV5-1 and TRBJ1-2; 12 bases line up with TRBD1. J was trimmed by 6 bases and V by 4 bases; bases with no gene match: 10. The CDR3 spans 16 residues. Looked up from germline, CDR1 is SGHRS and CDR2 is YFSETQ. As DNA, the CDR3 is TGCGCCAGCAGCCCAGGGACCGGGACAGGGGGCGATGGCTACACCTTC. Residues: CASSPGTGTGGDGYTF.

The chain has TRBV5-4 and TRBJ2-5, with a possible D match to TRBD1 (5 bases). Trimming removed 2 bases at V and 4 bases at J, with 9 bases between. The V gene's germline CDR1 is SGHNT and CDR2 YYREEE (reference sequence). The CDR3 runs 13 residues. As DNA, the CDR3 is TGTGCCAGCAGCTTTAGGGGATCAGAGACCCAGTACTTC. Translation gives CASSFRGSETQYF. Combining the CDR3 with reference TRBV5-4 and TRBJ2-5 gives the whole variable domain ETGVTQSPTHLIKTRGQQVTLRCSSQSGHNTVSWYQQALGQGPQFIFQYYREEENGRGNFPPRFSGLQFPNYSSELNVNALELDDSALYLCASSFRGSETQYFGPGTRLLVL.

The chain recombines TRBV25-1 with TRBJ2-5, with D possibly TRBD1 on 5 matching bases. Germline V gene lookup returns CDR1 MGHDK and CDR2 SYGVNS. The CDR3 runs 15 residues. Between the trimmed V and J ends, which lost 3 bases and 1 base, there was a span of 12 bases. DNA of the CDR3: TGTGCCAGCAGTGACAACCACAGGATCCAAGAGACCCAGTACTTC. This encodes CASSDNHRIQETQYF.

CDR3 DNA sequence: TGTGCCAGCTCACCCGGAGGGACAGCCTACAATGAGCAGTTCTTC. It specifies CASSPGGTAYNEQFF. The chain is built from TRBV18 and TRBJ2-1; weak D call: TRBD1 (7 bases). The germline V gene has CDR1 KGHSH and CDR2 LQKENI. With 3 bases removed from V and 2 bases from J, the gap between germline ends came to 11 bases. This CDR3 comprises 15 residues.

CDR3 in DNA: TGCGCCAGCGGAGGACAGGGGAGAGAAGCTGAAGCTTTCTTT. This gives the protein CASGGQGREAEAFF. The chain recombines TRBV5-1 with TRBJ1-1; 9 bases agree with TRBD1. This CDR3 comprises 14 residues. CDR1 and CDR2 from the germline V gene are SGHRS and YFSETQ. With 7 bases clipped from V and 6 bases from J, the junction kept 10 bases outside the gene matches.

The V and J genes are TRBV19 and TRBJ1-5; tentatively, D is TRBD1 (6 bases). Germline V CDR1 and CDR2: LNHDA, SQIVND (reference sequence). With 2 bases removed from V and 7 bases from J, the gap between germline ends came to 12 bases. This CDR3 has 14 amino acids. CDR3 DNA: TGTGCCAGTAGTATATTGGGGGCCGAACAGCCCCAGCATTTT. Its protein is CASSILGAEQPQHF.

This chain connects TRBV29-1 to TRBJ2-7; the match to TRBD2 covers 7 bases. CDR1 and CDR2 from the germline V gene are SQVTM and ANQGSEA. The CDR3 has 14 amino acids. V lost 6 bases and J lost 6; bases outside the gene matches: 14. The CDR3 sequence is CSVGGSTPGGEQYF. The CDR3 DNA reads as TGCAGCGTGGGGGGGAGCACCCCGGGCGGCGAGCAGTACTTC.

This clone was picked up many times. J is TRBJ2-5 and V is TRBV10-2, with TRBD1 identical over 10 bases. The germline V gene has CDR1 WSHSY and CDR2 SAAADI. The CDR3 covers 14 residues. With 6 bases clipped from V and 5 bases from J, the junction kept 6 bases outside the gene matches. In DNA, the CDR3 is TGCGCCAGCAGGGGGACAGGGGAGGTGGAGACCCAGTACTTC. This gives the protein CASRGTGEVETQYF.

V gene TRBV11-2 combines with J gene TRBJ1-1; the D is unclear. V lost 4 bases and J 2 bases, leaving 5 bases between the germline ends. CDR1 is SGHAT, CDR2 FQNNGV, per germline. The CDR3 consists of 12 residues. The CDR3 region is CASSSHNTEAFF. In nucleotides, the CDR3 is TGTGCCAGCAGCTCACATAACACTGAAGCTTTCTTT.

The rearrangement joins TRBV19 to TRBJ2-1; TRBD2 agrees at 13 bases. The CDR3 sequence is 18 residues long. Germline V gene data show CDR1 as LNHDA and CDR2 as SQIVND (reference sequence). V was pared by 4 bases and J by 5 bases, with 11 bases of the junction left unmatched. The CDR3 DNA sequence: TGTGCCAGTAGTAAAAGAGGACTAGCGGGAGTTAAGGACAATGAGCAGTTCTTC. Residues: CASSKRGLAGVKDNEQFF.

This clone is a singleton in its sample. The chain links TRBV6-6 to TRBJ2-7; 9 bases fit TRBD2. The ends lost 7 bases at V and 6 bases at J; junction bases unmatched: 10. CDR1 and CDR2 (germline): MNHNY, SVGAGI (reference sequence). The CDR3 runs to 14 residues. CDR3 residues: CASNNLAGSGEQYF. The CDR3 nucleotides are TGTGCCAGCAACAATCTAGCGGGATCGGGCGAGCAGTACTTC.

This rearrangement joins TRBV4-1 to TRBJ1-5, with TRBD1 as a possible D gene (5 bases). CDR1 is MGHRA, CDR2 YSYEKL, per germline. CDR3 length equals 13 residues. The V end lost 1 base, the J end lost 5 bases, and 6 bases lay between the germline ends. The CDR3 DNA follows: TGCGCCAGCAGCCAAGTCAGGGATCAGCCCCAGCATTTT. Translating it yields CASSQVRDQPQHF.

This clone was seen only once. J is TRBJ1-1 and V is TRBV14; weak D call: TRBD1 (5 bases). Germline CDR1 is SGHDN and CDR2 is FVKESK. Deletions cut 1 base from V and 1 base from J, with 10 bases between. This CDR3 contains 15 residues. CDR3 DNA sequence: TGTGCCAGCAGCCAAGGCGGCAGGGCGAACACTGAAGCTTTCTTT. Its translation: CASSQGGRANTEAFF.

V gene TRBV7-2 combines with J gene TRBJ1-6; D unclear. This CDR3 is built from 16 residues. Germline CDR1 reads SGHTA; CDR2 reads FQGNSA. Trimming stripped 5 bases from V and 1 base from J, with 12 bases between. For the CDR3, the DNA is TGTGCCAGCAGCCCCCAGCACGGGTCCTATAATTCACCCCTCCACTTT. It translates to CASSPQHGSYNSPLHF.

The chain joins TRBV19 to TRBJ1-2; 10 bases match TRBD1. The CDR3 extends over 15 amino acids. With 2 bases clipped from V and 7 bases from J, the junction kept 7 bases outside the gene matches. CDR1 LNHDA and CDR2 SQIVND come from the germline V gene (reference sequence). The CDR3 coding sequence is TGTGCCAGTAGTATAACCCCGGGACAGGGGTTTGGCTACACCTTC. Translation gives CASSITPGQGFGYTF.

The chain couples TRBV5-1 to TRBJ2-2, with 8 bases that match TRBD1. This CDR3 region has 15 residues. The trim removed 2 bases at V and 5 bases at J, leaving 5 bases unmatched. The V gene's germline CDR1 is SGHRS and CDR2 YFSETQ. CDR3 amino acids: CASSLTRDRTGELFF. CDR3 sequence (DNA): TGCGCCAGCAGCTTAACGCGGGACAGGACCGGGGAGCTGTTTTTT.

The V and J genes are TRBV5-1 and TRBJ2-5, with D hard to call. Germline-derived CDR1 and CDR2 are SGHRS and YFSETQ. This CDR3 has 12 residues. Between the trimmed V and J ends, which lost 5 bases and 0 bases, there was a span of 5 bases. CDR3 bases: TGCGCCAGCAGACAGAACCAAGAGACCCAGTACTTC. Translation gives CASRQNQETQYF.

This clone was seen a few times. This sequence joins TRBV9 and TRBJ2-1, with 8 nucleotides matching TRBD2. V lost 1 base and J lost 10; bases outside the gene matches: 10. The CDR3 has 15 amino acids. Germline V CDR1 and CDR2: SGDLS, YYNGEE. This chain's CDR3 is CASSVMPSGLEEQFF. CDR3 DNA: TGTGCCAGCAGCGTAATGCCTAGCGGGCTAGAGGAGCAGTTCTTC.

CDR3 coding DNA: TGTGCCAGCAGCACAGGGGGGAACACTGAAGCTTTCTTT. Protein: CASSTGGNTEAFF. J is TRBJ1-1 and V is TRBV7-9; the match to TRBD1 covers 8 bases. The CDR3 has 13 amino acids. Germline V gene sequence: CDR1 SEHNR, CDR2 FQNEAQ (reference sequence). After removal of 5 bases from V and 1 base from J, the junction contained 0 bases not matched to a gene.

The CDR3 region is CASRGTSYNTGELFF. The CDR3 DNA follows: TGTGCCAGCCGCGGGACTTCCTATAACACCGGGGAGCTGTTTTTT. The chain recombines TRBV14 with TRBJ2-2, with a tentative D call TRBD2 (6 bases). There are 15 residues in the CDR3. V lost 8 bases and J 2 bases, leaving 15 bases between the germline ends. In germline, CDR1 is SGHDN, CDR2 FVKESK.